This T cell receptor beta chain was recovered during a study of human T cells and chemical hapten exposure. TCRdb processed the 5' RACE reads anew with MiXCR; each CDR3 protein has one entry. The table records some 150,000 distinct CDR3 sequences, roughly 4% of them present only once. Researchers extracted total RNA from unfractionated whole blood. This clonotype has at least ten counts. V was shortened by 7 bases and J by 3 bases, with 9 bases between the two germline ends. CDR3 length: 13 residues. This TCR came from a female donor in good health. The chain is built from TRBV12-3 or TRBV12-4 and TRBJ1-4, with D uncertain. The CDR3 DNA reads TGTGCCAGCACTTCAGGAGCTAATGAAAAACTGTTTTTT. It translates to CASTSGANEKLFF.